These 2 T cell receptor beta chains share one sample of origin, sequenced in a study of blood T cell repertoires in COVID-19. Sequencing was performed with immunoSEQ multiplex PCR; in TCRdb, only in-frame clones are kept and a portion is missing. The data contain roughly 63,000 clones, around 73% of them singletons. The sequenced sample consisted of peripheral blood. All receptors come from a man at least 80 years old with acute or convalescent COVID-19.

This clone occurred once. This chain joins TRBV3-1 (or the pseudogene TRBV3-2) and TRBJ1-1; 8 bases are shared with TRBD1. The CDR3 has 18 amino acids. The germline V gene encodes CDR1 LGHDT and CDR2 YNNKEL (reference sequence). V shed 0 bases, J shed 4 bases, and the junction held 13 bases outside the gene matches. The CDR3 loop is CASSQDLQGAVGGTEAFF. As DNA, the CDR3 is TGTGCCAGCAGCCAAGATTTGCAGGGGGCGGTTGGTGGCACTGAAGCTTTCTTT.

The chain joins TRBV6-5 to TRBJ1-1, with D perhaps matching TRBD1 (6 bases). The CDR3 totals 14 residues. V gave up 7 bases and J gave up 1 base, with 13 bases separating them. Germline V gene lookup returns CDR1 MNHEY and CDR2 SVGAGI. CDR3 residues: CASMQGTTNTEAFF. DNA for the CDR3: TGTGCCAGCATGCAGGGGACTACGAACACTGAAGCTTTCTTT.